This T cell receptor (beta chain) was documented in a study of CD8+ T cells in alopecia areata (dated by TCRdb to the late 2010s). For the study in its entirety: Skin from C3H/HeJ donors with spontaneous alopecia (about 6-13 months old) was grafted onto female C3H/HeJ recipients that were roughly 7-11 weeks old. To study T cell clonal expansion in alopecia areata, the researchers applied high-throughput TCRbeta sequencing to both the C3H/HeJ mouse model and human patients. In humans, TCRbeta sequencing was performed on scalp tissue and on sorted CD4+ and CD8+ peripheral blood T cells from healthy controls and from patients with patchy or totalis/universalis alopecia areata. Scalp clonality was compared among normal scalp (n=4), patchy alopecia areata scalp (n=8), and alopecia totalis/universalis scalp (n=8). RNA came from the PAXgene miRNA kit for fixed scalp, the miRNeasy kit for PBMCs, and the RNeasy kit for mouse skin. TCRbeta CDR3 regions were amplified by immunoSEQ multiplex PCR with 35 Vbeta forward and 13 Jbeta reverse primers.

This clone has at least ten counts. Its antigen remains undetermined. Mouse gene names and germline sequences are the ones reported for this receptor. Coverage ceases 4 residues before the CDR3 finishes, and the germline J gene fills in the end. Cells from pooled mouse cutaneous lymph nodes were stained for CD4, CD8alpha, NKG2D, NKG2ACE and other markers and then sorted on a BD Influx. Overall results and qualifications from the work: Unlike mouse skin, which is dominated by gammadelta T cells, normal human skin has resident alphabeta T cells that are also sequenced, and this complicates analysis of the scalp TCR repertoire. Compared with mice, TCR sequences shared between patients were less clear, possibly partly because of HLA diversity across the patient population. Compared with normal scalp, lesional scalp had higher clonality and more expanded CD8+ clones, particularly in alopecia totalis/universalis, a pattern that suggests antigenic drive.

CDR1 and CDR2 (SGHSA, FRNQAP) derive from the germline V gene. The CDR3 sequence holds 15 residues, the cysteine and phenylalanine included. The CDR3 was read in part: 33 bases, with the frame set at base 1. Relative to germline, V is missing 1 base and J is missing 3 bases, with 3 bases of the junction outside any gene match. The receptor library was made with the immunoSEQ multiplex PCR assay. To provide template for TCR sequencing, every sample had RNA extracted and reverse transcribed into cDNA. SuperScript III was used for first-strand cDNA synthesis, primed with a 2:1 mix of oligo-dT and random hexamers. A synthetic immune receptor repertoire was used to measure amplification bias, and any remaining bias was corrected computationally. Sequencing of the libraries was done on Illumina HiSeq with 60 bp reads that cover the CDR3, reading from J toward V. The paper's processing steps were these. Raw reads were preprocessed to remove errors, and CDR3 was defined according to IMGT conventions as the region from the conserved cysteine to phenylalanine. Clonality was computed by normalizing Shannon entropy by log2 of the number of productive unique TCRs and subtracting the result from 1. Whether scalp clones were CD4 or CD8 was inferred by matching scalp TCRbeta sequences against CD4 and CD8 repertoires sorted from blood. The clones in this table, taken by TCRdb from immuneACCESS, are in-frame only. Not every clone is retained; where verified, under half of the shortfall comes from an unresolved V gene, and the cause of the rest is unknown. V and J calls and clone size are copied from that table; D and trimming were computed from the DNA. The data for this sample show under 350,000 clones, each detected more than once. Together, the top ten hold more than 0.95% of the sample.

Sequences were obtained from CD4+ T cells sorted from a lymph node. This receptor was taken from a C3H/HeJ mouse with alopecia areata. This strain of mice has MHC haplotype H2-k. The V and J segments used are TRBV16 and TRBJ1-2, with 9 middle bases fitting TRBD1. The part of the CDR3 DNA that was read is TGTGCAAGCAGCTTAGGGGACAGGGAGGACTCC. This gives the protein CASSLGDREDS. The full CDR3 is CASSLGDREDSDYTF.